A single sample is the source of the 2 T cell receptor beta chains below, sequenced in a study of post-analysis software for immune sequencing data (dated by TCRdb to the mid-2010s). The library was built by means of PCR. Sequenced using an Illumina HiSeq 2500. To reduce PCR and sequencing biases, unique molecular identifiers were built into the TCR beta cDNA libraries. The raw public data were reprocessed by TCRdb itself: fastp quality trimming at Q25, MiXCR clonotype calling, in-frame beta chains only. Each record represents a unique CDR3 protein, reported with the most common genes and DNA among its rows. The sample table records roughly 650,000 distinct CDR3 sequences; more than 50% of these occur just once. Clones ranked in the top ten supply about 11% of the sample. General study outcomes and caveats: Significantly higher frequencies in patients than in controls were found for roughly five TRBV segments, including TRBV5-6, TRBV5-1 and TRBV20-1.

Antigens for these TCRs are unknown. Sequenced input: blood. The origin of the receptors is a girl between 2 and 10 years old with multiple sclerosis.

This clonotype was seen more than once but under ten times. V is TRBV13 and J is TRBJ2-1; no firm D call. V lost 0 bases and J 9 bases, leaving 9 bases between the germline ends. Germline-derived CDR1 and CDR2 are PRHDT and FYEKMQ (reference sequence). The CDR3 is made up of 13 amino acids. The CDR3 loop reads CASSLGRMAEQFF. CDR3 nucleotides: TGTGCCAGCAGCTTAGGCCGAATGGCTGAGCAGTTCTTC.

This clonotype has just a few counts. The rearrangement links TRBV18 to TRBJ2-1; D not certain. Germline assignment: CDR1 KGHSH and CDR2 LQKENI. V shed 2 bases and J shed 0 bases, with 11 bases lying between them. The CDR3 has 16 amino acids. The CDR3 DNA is TGTGCCAGCTCACCAAACCGCGCCAGCTCCTACAATGAGCAGTTCTTC. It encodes CASSPNRASSYNEQFF.